The 20 T cell receptor beta chains in this list originate from one sample, sequenced in a study of CD8 T cells in Susac syndrome. An amount of RNA that ranged from 0.5 to 1 ug was reverse transcribed with random hexamers. MiXCR was run by TCRdb on the immunoSEQ multiplex PCR reads, yielding one entry per CDR3 protein. The sample shows 150,000 or so distinct CDR3 sequences, roughly 95% of them seen only once. The sequenced sample consisted of CD8+ T cells from PBMCs. Receptor source: a human donor with multiple sclerosis.

The chain carries TRBV12-3 or TRBV12-4 and TRBJ1-5; 7 bases fit TRBD1. This CDR3 is 15 amino acids long. V lost 6 bases, J lost 4 bases, and 9 bases stayed unmatched. The CDR3 is CASSRGQLPNQPQHF. In DNA form, the CDR3 reads TGTGCCAGCAGCCGGGGACAGCTCCCGAATCAGCCCCAGCATTTT.

The chain recombines TRBV12-3 or TRBV12-4 with TRBJ1-1; TRBD1 is a possible D gene (5 bases). Trimming cost V 2 bases and J 5 bases, with 9 bases left between them. This CDR3 spans 13 amino acids. The CDR3 DNA reads as TGTGCCAGCAGTTTACAGGGACGGACTGAAGCTTTCTTT. This translates into CASSLQGRTEAFF.

V usage is TRBV20-1 and J usage is TRBJ2-2, with TRBD1 identical over 8 bases. This CDR3 comprises 16 residues. Germline-derived CDR1 and CDR2 are DFQATT and SNEGSKA (reference sequence). The V and J ends lost 3 bases and 1 base, in that order; junction bases with no gene match: 7. The CDR3 reads CSASHRGSWNTGELFF. CDR3 DNA sequence: TGCAGTGCTAGTCACAGGGGGTCCTGGAACACCGGGGAGCTGTTTTTT.

The CDR3 bases are TGTGCCACATCAATCCTAGGTTCACCCCTCCACTTT. Translating gives CATSILGSPLHF. This chain uses TRBV6-5 with TRBJ1-6; no definite D call. The V end was cut by 10 bases, the J end by 9 bases, with 13 bases between. This CDR3 region has 12 residues. From germline, CDR1 is MNHEY and CDR2 SVGAGI.

The chain links TRBV15 to TRBJ1-5; 9 positions match TRBD1. Per germline, CDR1 LNHNV and CDR2 YYDKDF (reference sequence). V lost 0 bases, J lost 6 bases, and 6 bases stayed unmatched. CDR3 length equals 16 residues. The CDR3 reads CATSRDVADRGQPQHF. The CDR3 DNA reads TGTGCCACCAGCAGAGATGTTGCGGACAGGGGTCAGCCCCAGCATTTT.

The rearrangement joins TRBV6-5 to TRBJ2-7; D is uncertain. This CDR3 comprises 12 residues. Germline CDR1 is MNHEY and CDR2 is SVGAGI. V lost 8 bases to trimming and J lost 2 bases, with 10 bases between them. DNA of the CDR3: TGTGCCAGCGGCATCGGGCCCTACGAGCAGTACGTC. This encodes CASGIGPYEQYV.

The chain has TRBV20-1 and TRBJ1-1; D possibly corresponds to TRBD1 (5 bases). V lost 6 bases, J lost 7 bases, and 12 bases lay in between. CDR1 is DFQATT and CDR2 is SNEGSKA in the germline V gene (reference sequence). CDR3 length: 11 residues. In DNA, the CDR3 is TGCAGTGCCCCGAGGGACGGTGAAGCTTTCTTT. It translates to CSAPRDGEAFF.

The chain carries TRBV9 and TRBJ2-5; 7 nucleotides line up with TRBD1. The V segment lost 3 bases and the J segment 2 bases; nucleotides outside the gene matches: 10. The CDR3 loop spans 16 amino acids. The germline gives CDR1 SGDLS, CDR2 YYNGEE. In nucleotides, the CDR3 is TGTGCCAGCAGCGCTGGATGGACAGGAGATCAAGAGACCCAGTACTTC. This translates into CASSAGWTGDQETQYF.

In this sample, this clonotype turned up once. The J gene is TRBJ2-5, the V gene TRBV4-1, with D hard to call. The ends were cut back, 0 bases at V and 1 base at J, with 12 bases in the middle. This CDR3 has 16 amino acids. Per germline, CDR1 MGHRA and CDR2 YSYEKL. CDR3: CASSQDLDSPQETQYF. CDR3 DNA: TGCGCCAGCAGCCAAGATCTGGATAGCCCCCAAGAGACCCAGTACTTC.

This chain links TRBV9 with TRBJ2-6; 10 nucleotides line up with TRBD2. Per germline, CDR1 SGDLS and CDR2 YYNGEE. CDR3 length: 19 amino acids. The V gene end was trimmed by 3 bases and the J gene end by 0 bases; junction bases not matched to a gene: 9. The CDR3: CASSGLTSGGASGANVLTF. The CDR3 nucleotides read TGTGCCAGCAGCGGACTGACGAGCGGGGGGGCCTCTGGGGCCAACGTCCTGACTTTC.

V usage is TRBV24-1 and J usage is TRBJ2-5; no clear D gene. The CDR3 runs 12 residues. The germline V and J ends were trimmed by 2 bases and 4 bases, with 4 bases remaining between them. CDR1 KGHDR and CDR2 SFDVKD come from the germline V gene. The CDR3, as DNA: TGTGCCACCAGTGATTGGGGAGAGACCCAGTACTTC. The encoded protein is CATSDWGETQYF.

This chain links TRBV12-3 or TRBV12-4 with TRBJ2-5, with TRBD2 matching 10 bases. The V and J ends lost 7 bases and 3 bases, in that order; junction bases with no gene match: 14. CDR3 length: 17 residues. The CDR3 sequence: CASMRNRASGGKETQYF. CDR3 sequence (DNA): TGTGCCAGCATGAGGAATCGGGCTAGCGGGGGCAAAGAGACCCAGTACTTC.

The genes are TRBV2 and TRBJ2-1; no reliable D call. The CDR3 contains 11 residues. Trimming removed 6 bases from V and 10 bases from J, with 10 bases in between. From germline, CDR1 is SNHLY and CDR2 FYNNEI. The CDR3 region is CASSKDGEQFF. DNA for the CDR3: TGTGCCAGCAGCAAGGACGGGGAGCAGTTCTTC.

The chain joins TRBV27 to TRBJ1-5; no clear D gene. Trimming shortened V by 3 bases and J by 5 bases, and 8 bases separated the two germline ends. CDR3 length equals 13 residues. Germline V CDR1 and CDR2: MNHEY, SMNVEV (reference sequence). The CDR3, as DNA: TGTGCCAGCAGTTTGGTGGGCCATCAGCCCCAGCATTTT. This translates into CASSLVGHQPQHF.

This rearrangement joins TRBV19 to TRBJ2-1, with unresolved D. The CDR3 is made up of 12 amino acids. Germline CDR1 reads LNHDA; CDR2 reads SQIVND (reference sequence). Deletions cut 3 bases from V and 9 bases from J, with 9 bases between. In nucleotides, the CDR3 is TGTGCCAGTAGTATTTGGAGCACTGAGCAGTTCTTC. Its protein product is CASSIWSTEQFF.

The V and J genes are TRBV20-1 and TRBJ2-5; either TRBD1 or TRBD2 may fit D (5 bases each). Germline values: CDR1 DFQATT, CDR2 SNEGSKA (reference sequence). Trimming took off 4 bases at V and 3 bases at J, with 18 bases between the two ends. The CDR3 loop spans 15 amino acids. The CDR3, as DNA: TGCAGTGCTACCCACATCCCGGGACCAAAAGAGACCCAGTACTTC. This translates into CSATHIPGPKETQYF.

The chain has TRBV20-1 and TRBJ1-2; no definite D call. Trimming removed 0 bases from V and 4 bases from J, with 15 bases in between. Germline CDR1 DFQATT, CDR2 SNEGSKA (reference sequence). CDR3 length: 15 amino acids. The CDR3 region has the DNA TGCAGTGCTAGAGATTTGGCAGGCGGGATCTATGGCTACACCTTC. Translation: CSARDLAGGIYGYTF.

V usage is TRBV27 and J usage is TRBJ2-7; D is undetermined. Germline lookup yields CDR1 MNHEY and CDR2 SMNVEV (reference sequence). The CDR3 covers 12 residues. The V end lost 7 bases, the J end lost 6 bases, and 13 bases lay between the germline ends. CDR3 DNA: TGTGCCAGCAAAAAGTTAACTGGCGAGCAGTACTTC. It yields the protein CASKKLTGEQYF.

The rearrangement joins TRBV29-1 to TRBJ2-2; a possible D gene is TRBD1 (6 bases). CDR1 is SQVTM, CDR2 ANQGSEA, per germline. Trimming left V 6 bases short and J 9 bases short, with 11 bases between. This CDR3 spans 11 amino acids. CDR3 sequence: CSVLTGRELFF. The CDR3 DNA is TGCAGCGTACTGACAGGCCGGGAGCTGTTTTTT.

The chain uses TRBV4-2 and TRBJ1-4, with D maybe TRBD1 (6 bases). There are 17 residues in the CDR3. Trimming pared 1 base from V and 5 bases from J, leaving 17 bases between. Germline CDR1 LGHNA, CDR2 YNFKEQ. The CDR3 sequence: CASSQARRTVGNEKLFF. In nucleotides, the CDR3 is TGTGCCAGCAGCCAAGCCAGGAGGACAGTGGGAAATGAAAAACTGTTTTTT.